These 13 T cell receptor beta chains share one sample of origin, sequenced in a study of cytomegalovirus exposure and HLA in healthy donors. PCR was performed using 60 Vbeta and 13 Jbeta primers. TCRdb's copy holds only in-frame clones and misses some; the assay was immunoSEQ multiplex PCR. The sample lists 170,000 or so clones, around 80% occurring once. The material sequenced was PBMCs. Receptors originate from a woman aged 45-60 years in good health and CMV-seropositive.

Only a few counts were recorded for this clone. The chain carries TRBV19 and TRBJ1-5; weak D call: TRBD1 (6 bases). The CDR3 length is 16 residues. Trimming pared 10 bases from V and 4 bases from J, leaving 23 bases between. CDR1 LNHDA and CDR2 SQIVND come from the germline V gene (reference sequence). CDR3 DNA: TGTGCCACTGCGACAGGCGCCTACGCTCCGAATCAGCCCCAGCATTTT. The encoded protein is CATATGAYAPNQPQHF.

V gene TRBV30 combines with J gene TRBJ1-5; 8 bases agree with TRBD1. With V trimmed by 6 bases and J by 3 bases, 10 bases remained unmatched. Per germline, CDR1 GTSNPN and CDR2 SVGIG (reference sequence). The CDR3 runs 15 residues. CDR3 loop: CACQKGTGANQPQHF. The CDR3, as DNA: TGTGCCTGTCAGAAGGGGACAGGCGCCAATCAGCCCCAGCATTTT.

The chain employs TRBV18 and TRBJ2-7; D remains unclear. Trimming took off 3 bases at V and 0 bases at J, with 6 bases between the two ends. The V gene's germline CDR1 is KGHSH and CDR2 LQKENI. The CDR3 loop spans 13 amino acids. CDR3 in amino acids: CASSPADSYEQYF. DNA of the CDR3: TGTGCCAGCTCACCGGCGGACTCCTACGAGCAGTACTTC.

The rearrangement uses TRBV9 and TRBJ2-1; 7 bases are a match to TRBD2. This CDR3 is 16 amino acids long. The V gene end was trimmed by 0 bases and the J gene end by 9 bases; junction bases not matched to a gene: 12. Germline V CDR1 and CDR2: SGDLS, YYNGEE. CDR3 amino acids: CASSVVSRTSLTEQFF. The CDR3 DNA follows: TGTGCCAGCAGCGTAGTTTCCCGGACTAGTCTCACTGAGCAGTTCTTC.

CDR3 region: CAWSRERTERQETQYF. The CDR3 DNA reads TGTGCCTGGAGCCGGGAGCGGACCGAGAGACAAGAGACCCAGTACTTC. The chain employs TRBV30 and TRBJ2-5; weak D call: TRBD2 (6 bases). The CDR3 spans 16 residues. The V and J ends lost 3 bases and 2 bases respectively, with 19 bases between them. Germline CDR1 and CDR2: GTSNPN and SVGIG (reference sequence).

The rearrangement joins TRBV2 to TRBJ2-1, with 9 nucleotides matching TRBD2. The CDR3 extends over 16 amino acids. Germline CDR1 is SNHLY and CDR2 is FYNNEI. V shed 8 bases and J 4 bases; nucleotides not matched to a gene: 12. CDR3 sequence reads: CASCERRGGLYNEQFF. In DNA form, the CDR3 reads TGTGCCAGCTGCGAGAGGCGGGGGGGCCTTTACAATGAGCAGTTCTTC.

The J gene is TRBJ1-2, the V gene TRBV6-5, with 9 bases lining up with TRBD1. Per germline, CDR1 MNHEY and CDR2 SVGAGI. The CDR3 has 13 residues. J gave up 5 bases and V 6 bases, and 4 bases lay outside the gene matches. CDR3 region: CASRLDRGYGYTF. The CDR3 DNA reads TGTGCCAGCAGACTCGACAGGGGGTATGGCTACACCTTC.

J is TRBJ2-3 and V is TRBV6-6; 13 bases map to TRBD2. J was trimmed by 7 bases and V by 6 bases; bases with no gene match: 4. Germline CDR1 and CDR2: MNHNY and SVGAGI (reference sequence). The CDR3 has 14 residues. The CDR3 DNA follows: TGTGCCAGCAGGACTAGCGGGGGGTTGAATACGCAGTATTTT. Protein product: CASRTSGGLNTQYF.

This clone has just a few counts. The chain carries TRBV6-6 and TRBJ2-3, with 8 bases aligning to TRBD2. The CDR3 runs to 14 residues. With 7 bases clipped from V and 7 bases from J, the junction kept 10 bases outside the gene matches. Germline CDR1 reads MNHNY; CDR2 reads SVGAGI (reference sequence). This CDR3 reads CASTGREGRHTQYF. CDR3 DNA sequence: TGTGCCAGCACGGGACGGGAGGGTCGGCATACGCAGTATTTT.

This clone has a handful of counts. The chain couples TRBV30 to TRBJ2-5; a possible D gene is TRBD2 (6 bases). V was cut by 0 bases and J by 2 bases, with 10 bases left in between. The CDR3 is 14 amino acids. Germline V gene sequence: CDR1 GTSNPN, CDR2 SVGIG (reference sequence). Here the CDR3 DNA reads TGTGCCTGGAGTGTACGGCGGGATCAAGAGACCCAGTACTTC. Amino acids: CAWSVRRDQETQYF. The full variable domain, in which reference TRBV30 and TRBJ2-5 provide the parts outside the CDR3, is SQTIHQWPATLVQPVGSPLSLECTVEGTSNPNLYWYRQAAGRGLQLLFYSVGIGQISSEVPQNLSASRPQDRQFILSSKKLLLSDSGFYLCAWSVRRDQETQYFGPGTRLLVL.

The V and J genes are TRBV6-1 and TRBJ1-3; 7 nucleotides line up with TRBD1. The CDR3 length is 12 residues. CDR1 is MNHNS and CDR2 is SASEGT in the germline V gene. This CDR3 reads CTTGVSGNTIYF. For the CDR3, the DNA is TGTACAACAGGGGTCTCTGGAAACACCATATATTTT.

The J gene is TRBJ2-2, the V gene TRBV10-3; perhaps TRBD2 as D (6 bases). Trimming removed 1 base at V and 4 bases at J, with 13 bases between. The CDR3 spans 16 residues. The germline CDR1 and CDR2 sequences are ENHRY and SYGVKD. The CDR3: CAISEFPTSSTGELFF. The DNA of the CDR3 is TGTGCCATCAGTGAGTTCCCGACTAGTAGCACCGGGGAGCTGTTTTTT.

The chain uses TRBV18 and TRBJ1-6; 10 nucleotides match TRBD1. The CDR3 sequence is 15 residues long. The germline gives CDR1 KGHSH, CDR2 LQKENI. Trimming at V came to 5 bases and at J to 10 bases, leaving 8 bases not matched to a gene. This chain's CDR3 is CASSSGTGVLSPLHF. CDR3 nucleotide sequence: TGTGCCAGCTCATCCGGGACAGGGGTTTTGTCACCCCTCCACTTT.